This T cell receptor (beta chain) was profiled in a study of cytomegalovirus exposure and HLA in healthy donors. As regards this clone: Its antigen is not identified.

Unrecorded immune exposure was likely among donors, who were nominally healthy when sampled. General observations from the study: Across all donors, roughly uniform sequencing depth was an assumption of the presence/absence analyses. Overall, 164 TCR beta chains were annotated as cytomegalovirus-associated.

PCR was performed using 60 Vbeta and 13 Jbeta primers. Authors' analysis steps: It was a later analysis that counted around 85 million unique TCR beta chains, of which roughly 10 million were shared. Libraries were prepared by immunoSEQ multiplex PCR; TCRdb keeps only in-frame clonotypes and omits some of them. The DNA was the basis for D and trimming; V, J and clone size are from that table. The sample lists approximately 160,000 clones, 77% seen once, with 1.5% to 2% in the top ten. The CDR3 contains 13 residues. Trimming left V 0 bases short and J 9 bases short, with 10 bases between. CDR1 and CDR2 (germline): SGHRS, YFSETQ.

What was sequenced was PBMCs. The chain couples TRBV5-1 to TRBJ2-1; D is possibly TRBD2 (6 bases). The origin of this receptor is a woman aged 25-40 years in good health and CMV-seronegative. CDR3 residues: CASSLAGGPEQFF. The CDR3 DNA is TGCGCCAGCAGCTTGGCCGGAGGGCCTGAGCAGTTCTTC.